Sequencing of this T cell receptor (beta chain) was carried out in a study of cytotoxic CD8 clonotypes in ibrutinib-treated CLL. Study results and limitations: Few clonotypes were public, and these shrank or held steady under treatment. At ibrutinib response, clonality increased, and at progression it declined back toward baseline.

With regard to this clone: What it binds is unknown.

Trimming pared 4 bases from V and 5 bases from J, leaving 15 bases between. Germline CDR1 is MGHRA and CDR2 is YSYEKL. This CDR3 comprises 14 residues. TCRdb's table, derived via immunoSEQ multiplex PCR, lists solely in-frame clones and lacks some. The sample has 150,000 or so clones, 70% to 80% seen once. The source of about 2 micrograms of genomic DNA for TCR beta libraries was cryopreserved PBMCs. This sequence was found in a human donor with chronic lymphocytic leukemia. This chain uses TRBV4-1 with TRBJ2-7; D is unclear. Sequences were derived from PBMCs, sampled after 12 months of ibrutinib treatment. CDR3: CASSPPTRNHEQYF. DNA for the CDR3: TGCGCCAGCAGCCCCCCGACACGGAACCACGAGCAGTACTTC.